Listed here are 32 T cell receptor beta chains from one sample, sequenced in a study of blood T cell repertoires in COVID-19. Clones were read by immunoSEQ multiplex PCR, and TCRdb kept only the in-frame ones, dropping some. The data show roughly 200,000 clones, 75% to 85% seen once. The sequenced material came from peripheral blood. The receptor set was obtained from a woman in her thirties or forties with COVID-19, enrolled during active disease.

The chain uses TRBV18 and TRBJ2-1; tentatively, D is TRBD2 (6 bases). V lost 5 bases and J lost 0, with 11 bases in between. This CDR3 is built from 15 residues. Germline values: CDR1 KGHSH, CDR2 LQKENI. The CDR3 DNA reads as TGTGCCAGCTCATGGGGCGGGGCCTCCTACAATGAGCAGTTCTTC. It encodes CASSWGGASYNEQFF.

The genes are TRBV12-3 or TRBV12-4 and TRBJ2-7, with 7 bases lining up with TRBD2. This CDR3 spans 13 amino acids. V lost 4 bases and J lost 1; bases outside the gene matches: 1. CDR3 in amino acids: CASSSSGSYEQYF. CDR3 bases: TGTGCCAGCAGTTCTAGCGGTTCCTACGAGCAGTACTTC.

The genes are TRBV30 and TRBJ2-1, with 9 bases identical to TRBD2. Germline V CDR1 and CDR2: GTSNPN, SVGIG (reference sequence). J lost 4 bases, V lost 5 bases, and 6 bases had no gene match. The CDR3 runs to 14 residues. CDR3 region: CAWVRGGKYNEQFF. The CDR3 nucleotides are TGTGCCTGGGTGCGGGGGGGCAAATACAATGAGCAGTTCTTC.

V and J are TRBV12-3 or TRBV12-4 and TRBJ2-1, with D possibly TRBD1 on 5 matching bases. Trimming removed 5 bases from V and 8 bases from J, with 7 bases in between. CDR3 size: 11 residues. The CDR3 spells CASSKGDEQFF. The CDR3 DNA reads as TGTGCCAGCAGTAAAGGGGATGAGCAGTTCTTC.

The chain combines TRBV4-2 with TRBJ2-7; 12 positions agree with TRBD2. Germline CDR1 reads LGHNA; CDR2 reads YNFKEQ. Losses at the gene ends were 4 bases for V and 4 bases for J; bases not matched to a gene: 8. The CDR3 has 16 amino acids. The CDR3 DNA sequence: TGTGCCAGCAGCCTGGACACTAGCGGGGGGAATTACGAGCAGTACTTC. Its translation is CASSLDTSGGNYEQYF.

This clone was found a few times. The V and J genes are TRBV5-1 and TRBJ1-1; the match to TRBD1 covers 10 bases. CDR1 and CDR2 (germline): SGHRS, YFSETQ. The CDR3 is 15 residues long. The trim removed 4 bases at V and 5 bases at J, leaving 8 bases unmatched. The CDR3 sequence is CASSGGTGVGTEAFF. The CDR3 DNA follows: TGCGCCAGCAGCGGTGGGACAGGGGTGGGAACTGAAGCTTTCTTT.

This sequence joins TRBV5-6 and TRBJ1-3, with 10 bases fitting TRBD1. J was trimmed by 3 bases and V by 4 bases; bases with no gene match: 7. The CDR3 consists of 16 residues. The germline V gene encodes CDR1 SGHDT and CDR2 YYEEEE. The CDR3 reads CASSTRQGAIGNTIYF. CDR3 nucleotides: TGTGCCAGCAGCACCCGACAGGGGGCGATTGGAAACACCATATATTTT.

The chain employs TRBV10-3 and TRBJ2-2; D is unclear. CDR3 length equals 12 residues. V was trimmed by 10 bases and J by 1 base, leaving 7 bases between them. From germline, CDR1 is ENHRY and CDR2 SYGVKD. The CDR3 here is CASRGNTGELFF. In DNA form, the CDR3 reads TGTGCCAGCCGAGGGAACACCGGGGAGCTGTTTTTT.

The chain has TRBV7-2 and TRBJ1-1; D might be TRBD1 (5 bases). Germline CDR1 reads SGHTA; CDR2 reads FQGNSA. This CDR3 region has 14 residues. Trimming took off 1 base at V and 8 bases at J, with 14 bases between the two ends. The CDR3 DNA is TGTGCCAGCAGCTTAGGGACACCTGTCAGCGAAGCTTTCTTT. This encodes CASSLGTPVSEAFF.

CDR3 residues: CASSEQGGEKLFF. The CDR3 nucleotides are TGTGCCAGCAGCGAACAGGGGGGCGAAAAACTGTTTTTT. J is TRBJ1-4 and V is TRBV7-2, with 8 bases fitting TRBD1. The CDR3 is made up of 13 amino acids. V gave up 5 bases and J gave up 8 bases; unmatched junction bases: 4. Germline V gene lookup returns CDR1 SGHTA and CDR2 FQGNSA.

The count of this clone is one. The V call is TRBV19, the J call TRBJ2-3; TRBD1 matches 7 bases. From germline, CDR1 is LNHDA and CDR2 SQIVND (reference sequence). This CDR3 region has 14 residues. Trimming at V came to 7 bases and at J to 4 bases, leaving 8 bases not matched to a gene. The CDR3 region is CASTDRVSADTQYF. The CDR3 DNA sequence: TGTGCCAGTACCGACAGGGTATCCGCAGATACGCAGTATTTT.

This clone showed up just a few times. J is TRBJ2-1 and V is TRBV2; D is ambiguous. The germline CDR1 and CDR2 sequences are SNHLY and FYNNEI. Between the trimmed V and J ends, which lost 6 bases and 8 bases, there was a span of 17 bases. CDR3 length: 14 residues. For the CDR3, the DNA is TGTGCCAGCAGGCCGTGGCTTGTCAGCGATGAGCAGTTCTTC. Translation gives CASRPWLVSDEQFF.

The chain carries TRBV4-3 and TRBJ1-4; D possibly corresponds to TRBD1 (6 bases). The CDR3 spans 15 residues. From germline, CDR1 is LGHNA and CDR2 YSLEER. V dropped 4 bases and J dropped 4 bases, with 13 bases sitting between them. CDR3 region: CASSRRGTINEKLFF. The CDR3 DNA reads TGCGCCAGCAGCCGTAGAGGGACAATTAATGAAAAACTGTTTTTT.

This clone was observed a few times. V gene TRBV5-1 combines with J gene TRBJ2-7; 8 nucleotides align to TRBD2. This CDR3 comprises 17 residues. Looked up from germline, CDR1 is SGHRS and CDR2 is YFSETQ. V lost 1 base and J lost 1; bases outside the gene matches: 10. The CDR3 nucleotides are TGCGCCAGCAGCTTGTATCCGGGAGGGGACGGATCCTACGAGCAGTACTTC. Translating it yields CASSLYPGGDGSYEQYF.

This clone was observed once. The J gene is TRBJ1-2, the V gene TRBV6-2 or TRBV6-3; a possible D gene is TRBD1 (6 bases). The CDR3 is 15 amino acids. V was cut by 3 bases and J by 8 bases, with 19 bases left in between. Per germline, CDR1 MNHEY and CDR2 SVGEGT. In nucleotides, the CDR3 is TGTGCCAGCAGTTATGAAAATCAGGGGACGAACGGCTACACCTTC. Its translation: CASSYENQGTNGYTF.

The gene calls are TRBV20-1 and TRBJ2-7; D is uncertain. The V gene's germline CDR1 is DFQATT and CDR2 SNEGSKA (reference sequence). CDR3 size: 11 residues. The V end lost 7 bases, the J end lost 7 bases, and 14 bases lay between the germline ends. CDR3 DNA: TGCAGTGATGTGCGAGTTTTAGAGCAGTACTTC. The encoded protein is CSDVRVLEQYF.

J is TRBJ1-2 and V is TRBV23-1; TRBD1 matches 7 bases. TRBV23-1 is an ORF; its function is uncertain. CDR3 size: 17 residues. The V segment lost 2 bases and the J segment 3 bases; nucleotides outside the gene matches: 12. The CDR3 DNA follows: TGCGCCAGCAGTCAAACGTTAGATTTCGGGACAGACTATGGCTACACCTTC. The encoded protein is CASSQTLDFGTDYGYTF.

V and J are TRBV14 and TRBJ2-3, with 9 bases identical to TRBD1. After removal of 1 base from V and 1 base from J, the junction contained 6 bases not matched to a gene. Germline values: CDR1 SGHDN, CDR2 FVKESK. This CDR3 region has 17 residues. CDR3 bases: TGTGCCAGCAGCCAAGTCTTGGGACAGGGCCGCACAGATACGCAGTATTTT. Its translation is CASSQVLGQGRTDTQYF.

The chain links TRBV5-1 to TRBJ2-5; 9 bases are shared with TRBD1. The J segment lost 4 bases and the V segment lost 0 bases, leaving 4 bases of the junction unmatched. CDR1 and CDR2 (germline): SGHRS, YFSETQ. The CDR3 has 15 residues. CDR3 nucleotide sequence: TGCGCCAGCAGCTTGGGTACAGGGGGCACAGAGACCCAGTACTTC. Translating it yields CASSLGTGGTETQYF.

The chain uses TRBV7-9 and TRBJ2-1; TRBD2 agrees at 9 bases. The CDR3 extends over 19 amino acids. With 5 bases clipped from V and 2 bases from J, the junction kept 16 bases outside the gene matches. The germline CDR1 and CDR2 sequences are SEHNR and FQNEAQ (reference sequence). The CDR3 protein is CASSTSRMRGRGTYNEQFF. The CDR3 coding sequence is TGTGCCAGCAGCACATCACGTATGCGCGGGAGGGGGACCTACAATGAGCAGTTCTTC. The full variable domain, rest sourced from reference TRBV7-9 and TRBJ2-1, is DTGVSQNPRHKITKRGQNVTFRCDPISEHNRLYWYRQTLGQGPEFLTYFQNEAQLEKSRLLSDRFSAERPKGSFSTLEIQRTEQGDSAMYLCASSTSRMRGRGTYNEQFFGPGTRLTVL.

The CDR3 sequence is CASSLGSVRTEAFF. As DNA, the CDR3 is TGCGCCAGCAGCTTGGGTTCGGTCAGGACTGAAGCTTTCTTT. V is TRBV5-1 and J is TRBJ1-1; D not resolved. Per germline, CDR1 SGHRS and CDR2 YFSETQ. V was clipped by 0 bases and J by 5 bases, with 11 bases between them. CDR3 size: 14 residues.

This clone was counted many times. The V and J genes are TRBV4-3 and TRBJ1-6, with D possibly being TRBD1 (5 bases). The CDR3 consists of 15 residues. Per the germline V gene, CDR1 is LGHNA and CDR2 is YSLEER. Trimming stripped 0 bases from V and 4 bases from J, with 7 bases between. The DNA for the CDR3 is TGCGCCAGCAGCCAAGATGACAGTTATAATTCACCCCTCCACTTT. Translated, it gives CASSQDDSYNSPLHF.

The chain links TRBV18 to TRBJ1-1, with 9 bases that match TRBD1. This CDR3 has 16 amino acids. From germline, CDR1 is KGHSH and CDR2 LQKENI. V lost 5 bases to trimming and J lost 0 bases; unmatched junction nucleotides: 7. CDR3 region: CASSSGTGILNTEAFF. The CDR3 DNA sequence: TGTGCCAGCTCATCCGGGACAGGGATATTGAACACTGAAGCTTTCTTT.

This chain uses TRBV4-3 with TRBJ2-1; 9 bases line up with TRBD2. Unmatched junction bases numbered 6, after V lost 5 bases and J lost 4 bases. Per the germline V gene, CDR1 is LGHNA and CDR2 is YSLEER. CDR3 length equals 15 residues. The CDR3 reads CASSKSGGFYNEQFF. The CDR3 DNA follows: TGCGCCAGCAGCAAAAGCGGGGGGTTTTACAATGAGCAGTTCTTC.

The chain employs TRBV5-1 and TRBJ2-7, with TRBD1 matching 12 bases. Unmatched junction bases numbered 5, after V lost 4 bases and J lost 3 bases. CDR3 size: 15 residues. Germline-derived CDR1 and CDR2 are SGHRS and YFSETQ. The CDR3 DNA follows: TGCGCCAGCAGCGCGGGACAGGGGGCTTTCTACGAGCAGTACTTC. This codes for CASSAGQGAFYEQYF. The entire variable domain, with the rest obtained from reference TRBV5-1 and TRBJ2-7, is as follows: KAGVTQTPRYLIKTRGQQVTLSCSPISGHRSVSWYQQTPGQGLQFLFEYFSETQRNKGNFPGRFSGRQFSNSRSEMNVSTLELGDSALYLCASSAGQGAFYEQYFGPGTRLTVT.

CDR3 DNA: TGTGCCAGCAGCCAGACAGGACTAGCAGACGAGCAGTACTTC. Translation gives CASSQTGLADEQYF. The rearrangement links TRBV3-1 (or the pseudogene TRBV3-2) to TRBJ2-7; TRBD2 aligns across 8 bases. CDR3 length: 14 amino acids. Germline loops: CDR1 LGHDT, CDR2 YNNKEL (reference sequence). With V trimmed by 3 bases and J by 5 bases, 6 bases remained unmatched.

The table lists this clone with a count of one. The chain employs TRBV7-9 and TRBJ2-2; 7 positions match TRBD2. This CDR3 is built from 15 residues. The V segment lost 6 bases and the J segment 3 bases; nucleotides outside the gene matches: 7. In germline, CDR1 is SEHNR, CDR2 FQNEAQ (reference sequence). The CDR3 spells CASRGGGGHTGELFF. CDR3 in DNA: TGTGCCAGCAGAGGAGGCGGGGGACACACCGGGGAGCTGTTTTTT.

V usage is TRBV28 and J usage is TRBJ1-5; no clear D. The CDR3 is 17 amino acids. From germline, CDR1 is MDHEN and CDR2 SYDVKM. V was shortened by 2 bases and J by 3 bases, with 17 bases between the two germline ends. In nucleotides, the CDR3 is TGTGCCAGCAGTTTACTTTTGGTGTCGGGGTTCAATCAGCCCCAGCATTTT. Encoded protein: CASSLLLVSGFNQPQHF.

This chain joins TRBV7-9 and TRBJ2-5; a weak D match, TRBD1 (6 bases). The germline V gene encodes CDR1 SEHNR and CDR2 FQNEAQ (reference sequence). Trimming removed 2 bases at V and 5 bases at J, with 12 bases between. The CDR3 spans 14 residues. The CDR3 here is CASSLQGWSETQYF. The CDR3 DNA is TGTGCCAGCAGCTTACAGGGGTGGTCGGAGACCCAGTACTTC.

CDR3 in amino acids: CASSKLAGRGETQYF. The CDR3 DNA reads as TGTGCCAGTAGCAAACTAGCGGGTAGGGGAGAGACCCAGTACTTC. This chain connects TRBV19 to TRBJ2-5; 9 bases are a match to TRBD2. This CDR3 has 15 residues. Germline values: CDR1 LNHDA, CDR2 SQIVND (reference sequence). V was pared by 6 bases and J by 4 bases, with 9 bases of the junction left unmatched.

V and J are TRBV18 and TRBJ2-5, with D unresolved. V lost 0 bases to trimming and J lost 5 bases, with 10 bases between them. CDR3 length: 14 residues. Germline V lookup: CDR1 KGHSH, CDR2 LQKENI. CDR3 sequence (DNA): TGTGCCAGCTCACCACCCGGTGCGTCGGAGACCCAGTACTTC. This gives the protein CASSPPGASETQYF.

The chain employs TRBV5-1 and TRBJ2-5, with D possibly being TRBD2 (6 bases). The CDR3 length is 15 residues. Germline assignment: CDR1 SGHRS and CDR2 YFSETQ. The V and J ends lost 4 bases and 5 bases respectively, with 18 bases between them. As DNA, the CDR3 is TGCGCCAGCAGCGCCTCGGGACTCCTCAGGGAGACCCAGTACTTC. Its translation: CASSASGLLRETQYF.